Below are 6 T cell receptor beta chains sequenced from a single sample in a study of cytomegalovirus exposure and HLA in healthy donors. In the PCR, 60 Vbeta and 13 Jbeta primers were used. The protocol was immunoSEQ multiplex PCR, while the TCRdb copy is restricted to in-frame clones and leaves out a portion. Among around 160,000 clones listed, roughly 88% were seen once. The sequenced sample consisted of PBMCs. These receptors were collected from a man aged 18 to 29 in good health and CMV-seropositive.

This clone was seen more than once but under ten times. The chain uses TRBV7-8 and TRBJ1-2, with D hard to call. Per the germline V gene, CDR1 is SGHVS and CDR2 is FQNEAQ. The CDR3 length is 14 residues. V was clipped by 1 base and J by 4 bases, with 10 bases between them. CDR3 loop: CASSLEEEAYGYTF. The DNA of the CDR3 is TGTGCCAGCAGCTTAGAAGAGGAAGCCTATGGCTACACCTTC.

The chain recombines TRBV7-2 with TRBJ1-6, with D tentatively TRBD1 (6 bases). The CDR3 runs to 14 residues. Trimming took 8 bases from V and 10 from J, leaving 18 bases between them. Germline loops: CDR1 SGHTA, CDR2 FQGNSA. The CDR3 DNA follows: TGTGCCAGCGGATTCTCGGGACAAGGCTCACCCCTCCACTTT. It specifies CASGFSGQGSPLHF.

There are a few counts of this clone. V gene TRBV10-2 combines with J gene TRBJ2-7, with D possibly matching TRBD2 (5 bases). The germline gives CDR1 WSHSY, CDR2 SAAADI. The CDR3 is 16 residues long. Deletions cut 6 bases from V and 2 bases from J, with 20 bases between. The CDR3 here is CASRARRGPVTYEQYF. The CDR3 DNA is TGCGCCAGCAGAGCTCGCCGCGGGCCTGTCACCTACGAGCAGTACTTC.

V is TRBV10-3 and J is TRBJ2-1; TRBD2 is a possible D gene (7 bases). Trimming cost V 4 bases and J 1 base, with 14 bases left between them. Germline-derived CDR1 and CDR2 are ENHRY and SYGVKD. CDR3 length: 16 amino acids. This chain's CDR3 is CAISAVGGLSYNEQFF. The CDR3 DNA reads TGTGCCATCAGTGCGGTGGGGGGGCTTTCCTACAATGAGCAGTTCTTC.

The chain has TRBV11-2 and TRBJ1-2, with D uncertain. The CDR3 is 12 residues long. The germline CDR1 and CDR2 sequences are SGHAT and FQNNGV. V was shortened by 5 bases and J by 7 bases, with 11 bases between the two germline ends. CDR3 in amino acids: CASSHEGAGYTF. The CDR3, as DNA: TGTGCCAGCAGCCATGAGGGTGCTGGCTACACCTTC.

The chain recombines TRBV9 with TRBJ2-5, with 8 bases identical to TRBD2. Judging by the DNA end, TRBJ2-7 fits better; the J call may be wrong. Germline CDR1 is SGDLS and CDR2 is YYNGEE. The CDR3 has 14 residues. The CDR3 DNA follows: TGTGCCAGCAGCGTTAGCGGGGCTTCCTACGAGCAGTACTTC. Translating gives CASSVSGASYEQYF.